The sequence of this T cell receptor beta chain was determined in a study of T cells in Graves' hyperthyroidism and ophthalmopathy. Overall study findings and caveats: Most clonotypes that expanded in the thyroid above 0.001 also showed up in blood.

TCR beta CDR3 regions were amplified from RNA transcripts. During a first-round RT-PCR of the TCR CDR3, the HTBI primer set was used. One entry per CDR3 protein, called by TCRdb with MiXCR from the multiplex PCR reads. Of roughly 98,000 distinct CDR3 sequences listed, 40% are singletons. This clonotype has only a few counts. The target antigen is unknown. Germline CDR1 reads MDHEN; CDR2 reads SYDVKM. V shed 9 bases, J shed 9 bases, and the junction held 5 bases outside the gene matches. The CDR3 is 12 residues long. Sequencing was performed on peripheral blood or thyroid tissue (not recorded which). This clonotype was sampled from a woman aged 30 to 39 with Graves' hyperthyroidism. The V and J genes are TRBV28 and TRBJ1-6; 7 nucleotides agree with TRBD1. The CDR3 coding sequence is TGTGCCAGTCTACAGGGGACTTCACCCCTCCACTTT. This translates into CASLQGTSPLHF.